This TCR beta chain stems from a study of blood T cell repertoires in COVID-19 (dated by TCRdb to the early 2020s). Background for the entire study: Collaborator samples came from the United States, Italy and Spain and covered acute and convalescent phases of COVID-19. The material from the prospective study consisted of cDNA or gDNA derived from T cells, B-cell-depleted T cells, or PBMCs. The dataset comprised deeply sampled blood TCRbeta repertoires from subjects exposed to, actively infected with, or recovered from COVID-19. The repertoires were released in a freely available public database intended as a resource for research on the immune response to SARS-CoV-2. Samples came from the ongoing ImmuneRACE study (first 160 participants) plus 1,254 subjects from 6 global collaborators. Sample metadata almost always included a de-identified subject ID, COVID-19 status, age in years and sex. HLA class I and class II types, where available, came from metadata supplied by the sample provider rather than from assay-based typing.

Here is what the overall study found, with its caveats: How much clinical and demographic metadata was included differed by source and by participant, and the metadata was provided uncurated.

With regard to this clone: The target of this receptor is not known. Per-base quality was not reported, and no clone a single base away is much larger than it.

Collaborating institutions collected whole blood in K2EDTA tubes following their own protocols. For TCRbeta analysis, collaborators shipped samples as frozen whole blood, isolated PBMCs, or DNA extracted from either of those sample types. TCRbeta CDR3 regions were amplified from genomic DNA using the immunoSEQ Assay, a bias-controlled multiplex PCR. Per the authors' processing: The number of nucleated cells in each sample was estimated from the amplification of reference gene primers within the assay. To quantify the absolute abundance of each unique TCRbeta CDR3 rearrangement, sequence reads were collapsed and filtered. For each sample, productive Simpson clonality was calculated by taking the square root of Simpson's diversity index across productive rearrangements. The table was pulled from immuneACCESS by TCRdb, which kept in-frame rearrangements only. Such tables lose some clones; where checked, under half of the loss comes from unresolved V genes, and the rest has no known cause. V and J calls and clone size come straight from that table; D and trimming were deduced from the DNA. The sample table records more than 150,000 clones; around 83% of these occur just once. The ten top clones hold approximately 7% of the sample.

Sequencing was performed on peripheral blood. This clonotype originated in a man aged 45-65 years with active or convalescent COVID-19.

The CDR3 protein: CASSLSPPGEQYF. The base sequence is TGTGCCAGCAGCTTAAGCCCCCCCGGGGAGCAGTACTTC. The sequence joins TRBV11-3 to TRBJ2-7; the D gene identity is not certain. Taken from cysteine to phenylalanine, the CDR3 has 13 residues. Only the CDR3 portion is preserved as DNA: 39 bases, with reading frame beginning at the first base. CDR1 SGHNT and CDR2 YENEEA were looked up in the germline V gene. The trim is 2 bases for V and 7 bases for J, with a gap of 12 bases between the germline ends.